This T cell receptor beta chain was identified in a study of monozygotic twins with inflammatory bowel disease (dated by TCRdb to between 2018 and 2020). About the full investigation: A total of 28 monozygotic twin pairs were included in the full study, comprising nine German pairs (four IBD-concordant, five IBD-discordant) and 19 IBD-discordant Danish pairs. Within discordant pairs, disease-associated traits were sought mainly by comparing IBD patients with their genetically identical healthy co-twins. Each individual had, on average, about 151 000 unique TCRalpha sequences and 181 000 unique TCRbeta sequences available for analysis.

The library was generated by 5' RACE. For each TCR library, about 4,000 ng of total RNA was used. For each sample, cDNA synthesis with SMARTScribe reverse transcriptase was split into eight separate reactions. During cDNA synthesis, template switching was used to introduce unique molecular identifiers that contained a 6-nucleotide sample barcode. Two nested PCRs of roughly 16 and 10 cycles amplified the TCRalpha and TCRbeta cDNA, and bead purification followed each PCR. Before amplification, cDNA was treated with uracil DNA-glycosylase and purified using the QIAquick PCR purification kit. In the second PCR, Illumina TruSeq-compatible adapters and sample-specific barcodes were added. Library quality and concentration were assessed using TapeStation and Qubit, and about 5 ng of each library was pooled. The pooled libraries were sequenced with 2 x 100 bp reads and custom sequencing primers on an Illumina HiSeq2500 single-index Rapid Run. The authors' analysis ran thus. MiGEC version 1.2.6 was used for UMI-based consensus assembly to correct PCR and sequencing errors. V(D)J alignment, clonotype assembly and CDR3 extraction were performed with MiXCR version 2.1.1. Gene usage, clonotype sharing and MAIT/NKT TCR abundance were normalised by analysing the top 1000, 10 000 and 20 000 clonotypes per sample. Diversity was computed as the inverse Simpson index with the vegan R package after downsampling to 27 000 UMIs. Paired Mann-Whitney U tests were applied to discordant twin pairs, and Benjamini-Hochberg correction was used for multiple testing. TCRdb reprocessed the sequencing reads and holds a single record per CDR3 protein sequence, with no DNA. These V and J calls derive from TCRdb rather than the authors' analysis. The sample table records 330,000 or so distinct CDR3 sequences. The ten top clones hold 2% to 2.5% of the sample.

According to the germline V gene, CDR1 reads SGHTA and CDR2 reads FQGNSA. The CDR3, cysteine through phenylalanine, is 17 amino acids long. No nucleotide data were recorded. Points on this clonotype: Its antigen is unknown.

Here is what the overall study found, with its caveats: Compared with healthy twins, IBD patients shared fewer clonotypes with other individuals, and the difference was most pronounced in patients with signs of disease activity. The results gave no support for a single strong signal or clonotype linked to IBD. The analysis was unable to tell different T cell subtypes apart. A decrease in TCRbeta repertoire diversity, as measured by inverse Simpson index, was observed in IBD patients compared with their healthy co-twins. Background noise and inter-individual variability may have been introduced into the repertoires by the differing immunosuppressive treatments among patients. Repertoire similarity did not differ between concordant and discordant twins, which could be due to limited statistical power.

An approximately 2.3 ml peripheral blood sample was drawn into PAXgene tubes per donor and stored at -80°C. Total RNA was isolated from whole blood with the PAXgene blood miRNA kit on an automated QIAcube, without T cell sorting. Peripheral blood from monozygotic twin pairs, either concordant or discordant for inflammatory bowel disease, underwent deep TCRalpha and TCRbeta repertoire profiling that used unique molecular barcoding. Smoking habits were recorded for all twin pairs, and individuals were classified as current, former or never smokers. This sequence originates from a human donor with ulcerative colitis or Crohn's disease, or a healthy co-twin of an affected twin (not recorded which). The chain employs TRBV7-2 and TRBJ2-1; TCRdb calls TRBD2, which cannot be checked without DNA. The sequencing sample was made of blood. CDR3 region: CASSFPSGGGSYNEQFF. Where the CDR3 stops, the reference TRBV7-2 and TRBJ2-1 genes take over; the full variable domain is GAGVSQSPSNKVTEKGKDVELRCDPISGHTALYWYRQSLGQGLEFLIYFQGNSAPDKSGLPSDRFSAERTGGSVSTLTIQRTQQEDSAVYLCASSFPSGGGSYNEQFFGPGTRLTVL.